The sequence of this TCR beta chain was determined in a study of human T cells and chemical hapten exposure. The wider study: TCR yields differed between samples (mainly from small differences in pooled library volume).

The CDR3 runs 15 residues. The junction had 9 bases not matched to a gene; V was cut back by 5 bases and J by 4 bases. Attachment of unique molecular identifiers to individual cDNA molecules was performed in the library. TCRdb itself ran the reads through MiXCR, one entry per CDR3 protein. Among about 120,000 distinct CDR3 sequences listed, approximately 9.3% were seen once. It was from unfractionated whole blood that total RNA was extracted. This clonotype was seen a handful of times. The sequenced sample consisted of whole blood. This receptor was obtained from a human donor in good health. Some clones in this sample may be carry-over from other donors' samples. V usage is TRBV12-3 or TRBV12-4 and J usage is TRBJ2-7, with 9 bases that match TRBD1. The CDR3 spells CASSPQTGGLYEQYF. CDR3 in DNA: TGTGCCAGCAGTCCGCAGACAGGGGGGCTTTACGAGCAGTACTTC.